A selection of T cell receptor beta chains follows, all from one sample in a study of blood T cell repertoires in COVID-19. Libraries were prepared by immunoSEQ multiplex PCR; TCRdb keeps only in-frame clonotypes and omits some of them. Of over 200,000 clones in the sample, around 82% were seen once. The source material was peripheral blood. These receptors came from a woman aged 40 to 49 with active or convalescent COVID-19. The conserved cysteine and the conserved F or W are not part of the CDR3 here. Fields, in order: D gene, J gene, CDR3 length, V gene, CDR3 protein. The D gene is left open where the match is weak.

>TRBD1|TRBJ2-2|14|TRBV27
ASSVRTGGVSWELF
>.|TRBJ1-1|13|TRBV20-1
SASVGWTGKTEAF
>TRBD1|TRBJ1-3|13|TRBV2
ASSGQGRSGNTIY
>TRBD1|TRBJ1-5|12|TRBV5-6
ASSGGQGGQPQH
>.|TRBJ2-5|13|TRBV25-1
ASSHSRDISETQY
>TRBD2|TRBJ2-5|14|TRBV3-1/TRBV3-2
ASSQETSGGEETQY
>.|TRBJ1-2|7|TRBV20-1
SAEDGYT
>TRBD2|TRBJ2-3|15|TRBV24-1
ATSPGTSGSLTDTQY
>TRBD2|TRBJ2-3|12|TRBV11-1
ASSQTGGLVTQY
>TRBD2|TRBJ2-7|13|TRBV7-6
ASSLGSGSSYEQY
>.|TRBJ2-2|13|TRBV7-2
ASSLVVRATGELF